These 11 T cell receptor beta chains share one sample of origin, sequenced in a study of blood T cell repertoires in COVID-19. TCRdb keeps only in-frame clones here, not all; method: immunoSEQ multiplex PCR. The repertoire holds about 98,000 clones, with approximately 80% as singletons. Sample: peripheral blood. Source of these receptors: a man in his sixties with active or convalescent COVID-19.

The chain carries TRBV15 and TRBJ2-3; D may be TRBD2 (5 bases). Trimming left V 7 bases short and J 4 bases short, with 12 bases between. CDR1 is LNHNV, CDR2 YYDKDF, per germline (reference sequence). The CDR3 extends over 13 amino acids. The CDR3 DNA sequence: TGTGCCACCACGGACGAGGGCCCAGATACGCAGTATTTT. This gives the protein CATTDEGPDTQYF.

The gene calls are TRBV6-2 or TRBV6-3 and TRBJ2-7, with D possibly TRBD1 on 7 matching bases. V shed 5 bases and J shed 0 bases, with 17 bases lying between them. The CDR3 loop spans 16 amino acids. The germline V gene encodes CDR1 MNHEY and CDR2 SVGEGT. The CDR3 bases are TGTGCCAGCAGTCCCCCCCTGCAGGGGGGCTCCTACGAGCAGTACTTC. This translates into CASSPPLQGGSYEQYF.

This chain links TRBV7-2 with TRBJ2-7; TRBD1 is a possible D gene (5 bases). Germline lookup yields CDR1 SGHTA and CDR2 FQGNSA. The CDR3 consists of 16 residues. The V end lost 1 base, the J end lost 7 bases, and 20 bases lay between the germline ends. The CDR3 DNA reads TGTGCCAGCAGCTTAGTACCTCTTCTTGCGGCAGGGGAGCAGTACTTC. Residues: CASSLVPLLAAGEQYF. The full variable domain, in which reference TRBV7-2 and TRBJ2-7 provide the parts outside the CDR3, is GAGVSQSPSNKVTEKGKDVELRCDPISGHTALYWYRQSLGQGLEFLIYFQGNSAPDKSGLPSDRFSAERTGGSVSTLTIQRTQQEDSAVYLCASSLVPLLAAGEQYFGPGTRLTVT.

This clone was found many times. The chain joins TRBV2 to TRBJ2-7; TRBD2 matches 11 bases. CDR1 is SNHLY, CDR2 FYNNEI, per germline. J lost 1 base, V lost 1 base, and 6 bases had no gene match. CDR3 length equals 17 residues. CDR3 DNA: TGTGCCAGCAGTGAAGTCGGGACTAGCGGCTTGTCCTACGAGCAGTACTTC. Protein product: CASSEVGTSGLSYEQYF.

V and J are TRBV10-3 and TRBJ2-1; tentative D call: TRBD2 (7 bases). The CDR3 has 17 residues. Germline lookup yields CDR1 ENHRY and CDR2 SYGVKD. Deletions cut 6 bases from V and 0 bases from J, with 18 bases between. The CDR3 is CAIRSRGAGSSYNEQFF. As DNA, the CDR3 is TGTGCCATCAGGAGCCGGGGGGCGGGGAGCTCCTACAATGAGCAGTTCTTC.

The CDR3 bases are TGTGCCAGCAGCTTAGTCTCTCGGGGGAGCACTGAAGCTTTCTTT. Translation gives CASSLVSRGSTEAFF. The rearrangement joins TRBV7-9 to TRBJ1-1, with D possibly TRBD1 on 5 matching bases. Germline V gene data show CDR1 as SEHNR and CDR2 as FQNEAQ (reference sequence). Trimming pared 1 base from V and 4 bases from J, leaving 13 bases between. This CDR3 has 15 residues.

V usage is TRBV29-1 and J usage is TRBJ1-2, with TRBD1 as a possible D gene (5 bases). Per the germline V gene, CDR1 is SQVTM and CDR2 is ANQGSEA. The CDR3 spans 15 residues. Deletions cut 4 bases from V and 0 bases from J, with 15 bases between. CDR3 sequence: CSVGTRTNTNYGYTF. CDR3 DNA sequence: TGCAGCGTTGGAACCCGGACAAACACTAACTATGGCTACACCTTC.

The rearrangement uses TRBV6-1 and TRBJ2-1, with 8 bases that match TRBD2. The CDR3 covers 16 residues. The germline V gene encodes CDR1 MNHNS and CDR2 SASEGT. V gave up 4 bases and J gave up 3 bases; unmatched junction bases: 8. CDR3 sequence: CASSAWLAGVYNEQFF. The DNA for the CDR3 is TGTGCCAGCAGTGCGTGGCTAGCGGGTGTCTACAATGAGCAGTTCTTC.

This clone showed up just once. This rearrangement joins TRBV29-1 to TRBJ2-3, with 13 nucleotides matching TRBD2. The V segment lost 6 bases and the J segment 2 bases; nucleotides outside the gene matches: 5. The CDR3 is made up of 15 amino acids. In germline, CDR1 is SQVTM, CDR2 ANQGSEA. The CDR3 bases are TGCAGCGTCGCCGGGACTAGCGGGACCACAGATACGCAGTATTTT. Its translation is CSVAGTSGTTDTQYF.

The V and J genes are TRBV2 and TRBJ1-1; D call uncertain. V shed 7 bases and J shed 4 bases, with 13 bases lying between them. Germline V CDR1 and CDR2: SNHLY, FYNNEI. CDR3 length: 13 residues. The CDR3 region is CASMAAIATEAFF. The DNA of the CDR3 is TGTGCCAGCATGGCGGCCATAGCCACTGAAGCTTTCTTT.

Only a few counts were recorded for this clone. The CDR3: CASSEQGSGNTIYF. The CDR3 DNA follows: TGCGCCAGCAGCGAACAGGGTTCTGGAAACACCATATATTTT. This sequence joins TRBV5-1 and TRBJ1-3; perhaps TRBD1 as D (6 bases). Trimming removed 4 bases from V and 1 base from J, with 9 bases in between. This CDR3 has 14 amino acids. Germline assignment: CDR1 SGHRS and CDR2 YFSETQ.